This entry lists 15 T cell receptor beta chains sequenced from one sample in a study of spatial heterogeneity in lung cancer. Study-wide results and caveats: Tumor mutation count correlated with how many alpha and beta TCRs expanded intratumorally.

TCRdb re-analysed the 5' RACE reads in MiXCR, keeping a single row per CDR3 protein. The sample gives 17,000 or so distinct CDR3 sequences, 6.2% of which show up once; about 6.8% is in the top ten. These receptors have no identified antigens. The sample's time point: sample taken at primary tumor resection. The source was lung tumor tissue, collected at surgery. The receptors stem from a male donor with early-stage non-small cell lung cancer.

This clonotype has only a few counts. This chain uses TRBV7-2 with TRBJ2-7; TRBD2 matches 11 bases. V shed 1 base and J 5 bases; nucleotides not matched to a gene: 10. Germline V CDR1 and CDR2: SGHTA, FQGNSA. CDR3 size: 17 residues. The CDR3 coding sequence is TGTGCCAGCAGCTTAGGTGGCGGGTTGGGACTAGCGGACGAGCAGTACTTC. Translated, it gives CASSLGGGLGLADEQYF.

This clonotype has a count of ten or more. The CDR3 here is CSANGDDRYSYNEQFF. CDR3 DNA: TGCAGTGCTAACGGCGACGACAGGTACTCCTACAATGAGCAGTTCTTC. This chain links TRBV20-1 with TRBJ2-1, with D perhaps matching TRBD1 (6 bases). The CDR3 runs 16 residues. V was shortened by 4 bases and J by 0 bases, with 16 bases between the two germline ends. The germline V gene has CDR1 DFQATT and CDR2 SNEGSKA (reference sequence).

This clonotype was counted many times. The CDR3 protein is CASSNSSGAANDSPLHF. The CDR3 nucleotides read TGTGCCAGCAGCAATTCCTCCGGGGCAGCGAACGATTCACCCCTCCACTTT. The rearrangement joins TRBV21-1 to TRBJ1-6; the table calls TRBD1, which could not be checked here. TRBV21-1 has pseudogene status. This CDR3 contains 17 residues.

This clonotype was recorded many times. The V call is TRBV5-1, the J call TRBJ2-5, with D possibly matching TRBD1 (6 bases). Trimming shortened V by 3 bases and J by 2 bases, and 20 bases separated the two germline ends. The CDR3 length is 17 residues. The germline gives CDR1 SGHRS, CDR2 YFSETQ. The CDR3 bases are TGCGCCAGCAGCTACAGGGAGCGCCCTCTTGGACAAGAGACCCAGTACTTC. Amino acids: CASSYRERPLGQETQYF.

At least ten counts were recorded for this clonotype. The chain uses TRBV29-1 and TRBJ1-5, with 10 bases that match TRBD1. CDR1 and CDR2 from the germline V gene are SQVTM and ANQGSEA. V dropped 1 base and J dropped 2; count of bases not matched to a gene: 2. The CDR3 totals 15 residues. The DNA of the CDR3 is TGCAGCGTTGAAGTAGGGACAGGGGGCAATCAGCCCCAGCATTTT. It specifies CSVEVGTGGNQPQHF.

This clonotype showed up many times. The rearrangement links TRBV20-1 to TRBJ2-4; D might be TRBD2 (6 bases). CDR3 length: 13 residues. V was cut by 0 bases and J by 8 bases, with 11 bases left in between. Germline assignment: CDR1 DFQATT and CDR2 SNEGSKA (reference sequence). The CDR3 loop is CSAREAGPYIQYF. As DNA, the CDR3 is TGCAGTGCTAGAGAGGCGGGGCCGTACATTCAGTACTTC.

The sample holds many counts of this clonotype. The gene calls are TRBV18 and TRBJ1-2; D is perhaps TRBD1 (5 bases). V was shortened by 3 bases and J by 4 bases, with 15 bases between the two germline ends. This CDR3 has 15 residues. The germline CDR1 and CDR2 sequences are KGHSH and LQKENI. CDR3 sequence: CASSPPGGDSYGYTF. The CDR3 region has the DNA TGTGCCAGCTCACCCCCGGGAGGGGACTCCTATGGCTACACCTTC.

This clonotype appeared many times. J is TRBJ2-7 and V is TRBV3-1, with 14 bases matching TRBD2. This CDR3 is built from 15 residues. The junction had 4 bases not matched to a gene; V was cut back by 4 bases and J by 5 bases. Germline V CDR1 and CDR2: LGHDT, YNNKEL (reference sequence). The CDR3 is CASSLGTSGGDEQYF. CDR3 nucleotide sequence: TGTGCCAGCAGCCTCGGGACTAGCGGGGGTGACGAGCAGTACTTC.

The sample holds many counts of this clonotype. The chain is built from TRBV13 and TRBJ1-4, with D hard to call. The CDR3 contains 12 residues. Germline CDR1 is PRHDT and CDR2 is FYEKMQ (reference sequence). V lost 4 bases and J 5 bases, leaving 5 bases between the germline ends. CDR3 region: CASSSRNEKLFF. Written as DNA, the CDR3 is TGTGCCAGCAGCTCAAGAAATGAAAAACTGTTTTTT. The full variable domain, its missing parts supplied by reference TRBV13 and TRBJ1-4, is AAGVIQSPRHLIKEKRETATLKCYPIPRHDTVYWYQQGPGQDPQFLISFYEKMQSDKGSIPDRFSAQQFSDYHSELNMSSLELGDSALYFCASSSRNEKLFFGSGTQLSVL.

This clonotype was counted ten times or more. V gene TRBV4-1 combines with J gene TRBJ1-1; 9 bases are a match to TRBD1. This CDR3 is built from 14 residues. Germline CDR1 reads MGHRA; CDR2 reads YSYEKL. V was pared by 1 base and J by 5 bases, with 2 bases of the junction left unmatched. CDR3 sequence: CASSQAQGATEAFF. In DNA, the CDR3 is TGCGCCAGCAGCCAAGCACAGGGGGCGACTGAAGCTTTCTTT.

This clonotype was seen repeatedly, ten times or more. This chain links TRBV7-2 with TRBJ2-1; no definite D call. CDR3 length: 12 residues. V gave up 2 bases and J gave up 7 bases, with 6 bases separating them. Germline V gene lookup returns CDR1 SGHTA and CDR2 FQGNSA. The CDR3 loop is CASSLMGNEQFF. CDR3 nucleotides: TGTGCCAGCAGCTTAATGGGGAATGAGCAGTTCTTC.

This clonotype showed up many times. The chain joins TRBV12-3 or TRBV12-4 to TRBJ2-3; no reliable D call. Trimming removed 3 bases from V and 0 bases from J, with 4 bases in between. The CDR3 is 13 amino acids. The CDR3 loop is CASSLPSTDTQYF. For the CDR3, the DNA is TGTGCCAGCAGTTTGCCTAGCACAGATACGCAGTATTTT.

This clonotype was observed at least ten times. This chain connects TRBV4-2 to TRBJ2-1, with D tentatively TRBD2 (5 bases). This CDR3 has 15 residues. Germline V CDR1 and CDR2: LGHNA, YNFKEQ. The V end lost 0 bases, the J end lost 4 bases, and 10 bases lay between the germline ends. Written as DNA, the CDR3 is TGTGCCAGCAGCCAAGATATAGGAGGTTACAATGAGCAGTTCTTC. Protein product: CASSQDIGGYNEQFF.

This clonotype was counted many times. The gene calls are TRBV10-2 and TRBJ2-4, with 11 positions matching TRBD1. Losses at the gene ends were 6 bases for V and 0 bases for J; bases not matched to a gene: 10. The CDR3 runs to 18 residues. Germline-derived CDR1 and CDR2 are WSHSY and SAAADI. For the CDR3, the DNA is TGCGCCAGCAGCCCCGGGACAGGGGGGAGATTAGCCAAAAACATTCAGTACTTC. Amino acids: CASSPGTGGRLAKNIQYF.

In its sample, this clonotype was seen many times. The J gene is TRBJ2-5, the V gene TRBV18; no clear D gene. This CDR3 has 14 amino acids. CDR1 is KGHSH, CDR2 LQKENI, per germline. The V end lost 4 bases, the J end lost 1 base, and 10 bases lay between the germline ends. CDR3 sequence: CASSLGRSQETQYF. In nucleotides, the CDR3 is TGTGCCAGCTCACTCGGACGGTCCCAAGAGACCCAGTACTTC.